The T cell receptor beta chain described here comes from a study of molecular identifiers for immune sequencing clone quantification. This clonotype has a count of ten or more. TCRdb re-analysed the PCR reads in MiXCR, keeping a single row per CDR3 protein. Among about 510,000 distinct CDR3 sequences listed, about a fifth were seen once. Naive CD8 T cells were picked out by sorting for CD8+CD4-CCR7+CD45RA+. The sequenced sample consisted of naive CD8+ T cells from blood, with Jurkat cell RNA spiked in. Subset described: FACS-sorted CD8+CD4-CCR7+CD45RA+ naive T cells. The source is a human donor in good health. Some libraries in this study had Jurkat cell RNA spiked in.

Here the CDR3 DNA reads TGTGCCAGCAGCTCGTTGGATCAGCCCCAGCATTTT. Its protein product is CASSSLDQPQHF. This rearrangement joins TRBV5-6 to TRBJ1-5; D not certain. Germline lookup yields CDR1 SGHDT and CDR2 YYEEEE. The V and J ends lost 3 bases and 5 bases respectively, with 6 bases between them. This CDR3 comprises 12 residues.